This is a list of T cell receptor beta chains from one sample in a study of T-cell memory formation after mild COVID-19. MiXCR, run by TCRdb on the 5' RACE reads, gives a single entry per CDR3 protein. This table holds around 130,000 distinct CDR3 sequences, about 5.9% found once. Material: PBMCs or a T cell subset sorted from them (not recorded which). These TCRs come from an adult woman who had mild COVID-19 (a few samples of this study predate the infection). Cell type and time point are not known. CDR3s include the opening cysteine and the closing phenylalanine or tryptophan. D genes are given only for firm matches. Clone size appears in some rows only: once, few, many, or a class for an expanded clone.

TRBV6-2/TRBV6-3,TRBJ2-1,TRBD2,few,TGTGCCAGCGGTCCCGCGCGGGAGGGCCCATGGTATGAGCAGTTCTTC,CASGPAREGPWYEQFF
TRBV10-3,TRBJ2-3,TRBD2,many,TGTGCCGTAACTAGCGGGGGGGCTTCAGATACGCAGTATTTT,CAVTSGGASDTQYF
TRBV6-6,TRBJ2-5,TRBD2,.,TGTGCCAGCAGTGGTAGCGGGGGGCTTCCCGTGGCCCAGTACTTC,CASSGSGGLPVAQYF
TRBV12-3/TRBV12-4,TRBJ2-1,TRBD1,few,TGTGCCAGCAGTTACAGGGGGCCGACTTACAATGAGCAGTTCTTC,CASSYRGPTYNEQFF
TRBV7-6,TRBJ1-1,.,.,TGTGCCAGCAGCTTAGGTCCCCGGGGGAACACTGAAGCTTTCTTT,CASSLGPRGNTEAFF
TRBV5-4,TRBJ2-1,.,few,TGTGCCAGCAGGCCTACACCAAACAATGAGCAGTTCTTC,CASRPTPNNEQFF
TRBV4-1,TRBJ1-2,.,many,TGCGCCAGCAGCCTCGGCCGGGGAAATAACTATGGCTACACCTTC,CASSLGRGNNYGYTF
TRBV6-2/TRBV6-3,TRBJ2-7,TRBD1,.,TGTGCCAGCGCTAGACAGGGCAAGTACGACGAGCAGTACTTC,CASARQGKYDEQYF
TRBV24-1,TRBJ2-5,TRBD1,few,TGTGCCACCAGTGAATCCTATAACAGACCCGGGACAGGAGCCCAAGAGACCCAGTACTTC,CATSESYNRPGTGAQETQYF
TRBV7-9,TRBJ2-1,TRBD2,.,TGTGCCAGCAGCTTACGTCTAGCGGGACATAATGAGCAGTTCTTC,CASSLRLAGHNEQFF
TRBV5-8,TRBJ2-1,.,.,TGTGCCAGCAGCTTGGCCATTCAACCAAGAGCTGTGAATGAGCAGTTCTTC,CASSLAIQPRAVNEQFF
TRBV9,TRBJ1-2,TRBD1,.,TGTGCCAGCAGCGCAGCGGGACAGGGGTACTATGGCTACACCTTC,CASSAAGQGYYGYTF
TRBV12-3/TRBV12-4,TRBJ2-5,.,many,TGTGCCAGCAGAGCCAATCGAGGGGAGACCCAGTACTTC,CASRANRGETQYF
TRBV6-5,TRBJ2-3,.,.,TGTGCCAGCAGTTACAGGGGCTCCGGGACAGATACGCAGTATTTT,CASSYRGSGTDTQYF
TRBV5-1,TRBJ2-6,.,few,TGCGCCAGCAGATTGCAGTGGGATGGGGCCAACGTCCTGACTTTC,CASRLQWDGANVLTF
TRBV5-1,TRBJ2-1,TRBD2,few,TGCGCCAGCAGCTTGGGCGAGCGGGGTTACAATGAGCAGTTCTTC,CASSLGERGYNEQFF
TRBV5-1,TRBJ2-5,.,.,TGCGCCAGCAGCTCGGGGAGAGGGGAGACCCAGTACTTC,CASSSGRGETQYF
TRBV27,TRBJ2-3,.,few,TGTGCCAGCAGTTTACAGGGGCGCCCACCAGATACGCAGTATTTT,CASSLQGRPPDTQYF
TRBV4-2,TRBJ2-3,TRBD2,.,TGTGCCAGCAGCCGAGAGGCTAGCGGGAGGGCCACAGATACGCAGTATTTT,CASSREASGRATDTQYF
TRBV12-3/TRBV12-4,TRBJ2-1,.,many,TGTGCCAGCAGTGGGAGCGGGTTCCGAAATGAGCAGTTCTTC,CASSGSGFRNEQFF
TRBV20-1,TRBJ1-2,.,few,TGCAGTGCTAGAGATGGTGACTATGGCTACACCTTC,CSARDGDYGYTF
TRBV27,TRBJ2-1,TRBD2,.,TGTGCCAGCAGCCGGCGGGGGAACAATGAGCAGTTCTTC,CASSRRGNNEQFF
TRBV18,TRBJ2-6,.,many,TGTGCCAGCTCACCACCGTCAGGCCCTCCTGGGGCCAACGTCCTGACTTTC,CASSPPSGPPGANVLTF
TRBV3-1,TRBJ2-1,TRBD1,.,TGTGCCAGCAGCCAACCGGACAGGGGGCTAGCTCGGAGGGAGCAGTTCTTC,CASSQPDRGLARREQFF
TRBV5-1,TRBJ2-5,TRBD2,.,TGCGCCAGCAGGCCTAGCGGGGGCCTGGGAGAGACCCAGTACTTC,CASRPSGGLGETQYF
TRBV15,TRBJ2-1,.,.,TGTGCCACCAGCAGAGATCTCTCGCTCAATGAGCAGTTCTTC,CATSRDLSLNEQFF
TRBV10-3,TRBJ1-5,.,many,TGTGCCATCAGTGAGGGGGGCAATCAGCCCCAGCATTTT,CAISEGGNQPQHF
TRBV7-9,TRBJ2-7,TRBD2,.,TGTGCCAGCCAAACTAGCGGGACAACCTACGAGCAGTACTTC,CASQTSGTTYEQYF
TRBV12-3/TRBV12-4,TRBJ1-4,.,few,TGTGCCAGCGGGGGGGCAGGGGTCGAAAAACTGTTTTTT,CASGGAGVEKLFF
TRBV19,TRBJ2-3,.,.,TGTGCCAGTAGTTTGGGGGGGGGCCGTCCTTTCGCAGATACGCAGTATTTT,CASSLGGGRPFADTQYF
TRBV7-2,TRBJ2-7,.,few,TGTGCCAGCAGCTCCCCGAGCTCCTACGAGCAGTACTTC,CASSSPSSYEQYF
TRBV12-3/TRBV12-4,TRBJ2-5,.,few,TGTGCCAGCAGTTCCATTCCGGGACTCGAGCCAGAGACCCAGTACTTC,CASSSIPGLEPETQYF
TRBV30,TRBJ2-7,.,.,TGTGCCTGGAGTGTGCAGGGAGAGGTTCCCTACGAGCAGTACTTC,CAWSVQGEVPYEQYF
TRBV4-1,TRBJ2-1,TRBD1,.,TGCGCCAGCAGCCGTCCCGGGACAGGCAGTGAGCAGTTCTTC,CASSRPGTGSEQFF
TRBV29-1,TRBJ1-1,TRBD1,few,TGCAGCGTTTCTAAGGGGGCGCGGAGTACTGAAGCTTTCTTT,CSVSKGARSTEAFF
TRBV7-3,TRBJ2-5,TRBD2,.,TGTGCCAGCAGCTCGTCCAGCGGGAGGGCCGTGACCCAGTACTTC,CASSSSSGRAVTQYF
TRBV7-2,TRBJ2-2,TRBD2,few,TGTGCCAGCAGCCTTCGACGGGGGACTAGCGGGAGGGCCTCCGCCGGGGAGCTGTTTTTT,CASSLRRGTSGRASAGELFF
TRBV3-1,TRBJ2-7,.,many,TGTGCCAGCAGTGGCGGACAGAGTTACTCCTACGAGCAGTACTTC,CASSGGQSYSYEQYF
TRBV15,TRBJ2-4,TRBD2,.,TGTGCCACCAGACTAGCGGGAGGGCCCTACGGCATTCAGTACTTC,CATRLAGGPYGIQYF
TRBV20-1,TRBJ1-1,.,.,TGCAGAACGGGACACCCGAACACTGAAGCTTTCTTT,CRTGHPNTEAFF
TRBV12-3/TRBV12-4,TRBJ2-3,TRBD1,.,TGTGCCAGCAGCCCCGGGACAGGGGTCCACGCAGATACGCAGTATTTT,CASSPGTGVHADTQYF
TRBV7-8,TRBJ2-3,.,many,TGTGCCAGCAGCTTATGGGATACGCAGTATTTT,CASSLWDTQYF
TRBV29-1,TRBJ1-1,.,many,TGCAGCGTTGAGCCGGGGGCGAGGACTGAAGCTTTCTTT,CSVEPGARTEAFF
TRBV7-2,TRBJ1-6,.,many,TGTGCCAGCAGCTATGCAGGGGTTTCACCCCTCCACTTT,CASSYAGVSPLHF
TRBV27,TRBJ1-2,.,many,TGTGCCAGCACCCCATCGGTGGGCCGCAACTATGGCTACACCTTC,CASTPSVGRNYGYTF
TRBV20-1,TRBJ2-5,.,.,TGCAGTGCTAGAGATCCGGGCCGAAAAGAGACCCAGTACTTC,CSARDPGRKETQYF
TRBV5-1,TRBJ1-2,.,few,TGCGCCAGCAGTCTTCAGGGGTCCGGTTCGAACTATGGCTACACCTTC,CASSLQGSGSNYGYTF
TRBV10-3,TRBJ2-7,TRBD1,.,TGTGCCATCAGTCAGGACAGGGAACCCACCTACGAGCAGTACTTC,CAISQDREPTYEQYF